The clone carrying this T cell receptor (beta chain) has a count of ten or more. Antigen: not known. The CDR3 regions of TCR beta were amplified from RNA transcripts. Using the HTBI primer set, a first-round RT-PCR was run on the TCR CDR3. TCRdb re-called the multiplex PCR reads through MiXCR, storing one row per CDR3 protein. The repertoire holds some 360,000 distinct CDR3 sequences, with 18% as singletons. The germline V gene has CDR1 SGHRS and CDR2 YFSETQ. V was cut by 0 bases and J by 8 bases, with 14 bases left in between. The CDR3 is 14 residues long. The data were taken from a study of T cells in Graves' hyperthyroidism and ophthalmopathy. Background on the study: Before any treatment, at initial diagnosis, peripheral blood was collected.

Study-wide results and limits: The blood repertoire included most of the expanded thyroid clonotypes above 0.001.

The study based diagnoses on clinical symptoms, serum thyroxine and TRAb, thyroid ultrasound and orbital computed tomography. The authors obtained PBMCs from 7.5 to 10 ml of fresh peripheral blood. The specimen was blood. This clonotype was sampled from a woman aged 40 to 50 with Graves' ophthalmopathy. The rearrangement joins TRBV5-1 to TRBJ1-2, with unresolved D. The CDR3 region is CASSLAATPEGYTF. The CDR3 DNA reads TGCGCCAGCAGCTTGGCCGCAACTCCCGAGGGCTACACCTTC.